The 19 T cell receptor beta chains below all came from one sample that was sequenced in a study of T cells in Graves' hyperthyroidism and ophthalmopathy. Template material for amplifying TCR beta CDR3 regions consisted of RNA transcripts. With the HTBI primer set, the TCR CDR3 went through a first round of RT-PCR. TCRdb re-derived calls from the multiplex PCR reads in MiXCR, one entry per CDR3 protein. In the table there are a few hundred thousand distinct CDR3 sequences, 15% to 20% of which are singletons. Sequencing was performed on blood. These receptors all stem from a woman aged 60-70 years with Graves' ophthalmopathy.

In this sample, this clonotype turned up a few times. The rearrangement joins TRBV6-1 to TRBJ2-3; TRBD2 aligns across 12 bases. CDR1 MNHNS and CDR2 SASEGT come from the germline V gene. Trimming removed 11 bases from V and 5 bases from J; junction bases left unmatched: 8. This CDR3 comprises 14 residues. The CDR3 bases are TGTGCCGTCGGGACTAGCGGGTTCATAGATACGCAGTATTTT. This gives the protein CAVGTSGFIDTQYF.

This clonotype occurred a few times. This chain joins TRBV20-1 and TRBJ2-3; D is possibly TRBD1 or TRBD2 (5 bases each). In germline, CDR1 is DFQATT, CDR2 SNEGSKA (reference sequence). V was trimmed by 1 base and J by 0 bases, leaving 11 bases between them. This CDR3 has 15 residues. CDR3 residues: CSARVPGRSTDTQYF. CDR3 in DNA: TGCAGTGCTAGAGTTCCGGGGCGAAGCACAGATACGCAGTATTTT.

This clonotype was seen a handful of times. The chain employs TRBV5-5 and TRBJ1-1; D remains ambiguous. The V gene lost 0 bases and the J gene lost 11 bases, with 17 bases spanning the gap. The CDR3 covers 14 residues. Germline CDR1 reads SGHKS; CDR2 reads YYEKEE (reference sequence). CDR3 nucleotides: TGTGCCAGCAGCTTGGACACCTTCTCCGCGGGGGCTTTCTTT. It is translated as CASSLDTFSAGAFF. The full variable domain, in which reference TRBV5-5 and TRBJ1-1 provide the parts outside the CDR3, is DAGVTQSPTHLIKTRGQQVTLRCSPISGHKSVSWYQQVLGQGPQFIFQYYEKEERGRGNFPDRFSARQFPNYSSELNVNALLLGDSALYLCASSLDTFSAGAFFGQGTRLTVV.

This clonotype has ten or more counts. The chain is built from TRBV18 and TRBJ2-3, with 11 nucleotides matching TRBD2. CDR1 and CDR2 from the germline V gene are KGHSH and LQKENI. This CDR3 has 15 amino acids. Losses at the gene ends were 3 bases for V and 4 bases for J; bases not matched to a gene: 3. The CDR3 region has the DNA TGTGCCAGCTCACCGCGACTAGCGGGATCAGATACGCAGTATTTT. This sequence encodes CASSPRLAGSDTQYF.

The chain is built from TRBV5-1 and TRBJ2-3; D is perhaps TRBD2 (7 bases). The CDR3 consists of 16 residues. V shed 0 bases and J shed 8 bases, with 19 bases lying between them. Germline assignment: CDR1 SGHRS and CDR2 YFSETQ. The CDR3 is CASSLGRGAQPLTQYF. The CDR3 DNA is TGCGCCAGCAGCTTGGGTCGGGGGGCTCAACCCCTTACGCAGTATTTT.

In its sample, this clonotype was seen many times. This chain uses TRBV18 with TRBJ1-5; 10 bases match TRBD1. This CDR3 comprises 15 residues. CDR1 is KGHSH and CDR2 is LQKENI in the germline V gene. With 3 bases clipped from V and 6 bases from J, the junction kept 5 bases outside the gene matches. Written as DNA, the CDR3 is TGTGCCAGCTCACCGGGACAGGGGACCGGTCAGCCCCAGCATTTT. Translation gives CASSPGQGTGQPQHF. Using reference TRBV18 and TRBJ1-5 for the parts outside the CDR3, the full variable domain is NAGVMQNPRHLVRRRGQEARLRCSPMKGHSHVYWYRQLPEEGLKFMVYLQKENIIDESGMPKERFSAEFPKEGPSILRIQQVVRGDSAAYFCASSPGQGTGQPQHFGDGTRLSIL.

V and J are TRBV5-1 and TRBJ1-1; no definite D call. The V gene's germline CDR1 is SGHRS and CDR2 YFSETQ. The germline V and J ends were trimmed by 1 base and 1 base, with 8 bases remaining between them. This CDR3 contains 14 residues. Here the CDR3 DNA reads TGCGCCAGCAGCTTGTTCGACCAGAACACTGAAGCTTTCTTT. Protein: CASSLFDQNTEAFF.

This clonotype was detected ten times or more. V and J are TRBV7-3 and TRBJ2-7, with 7 positions matching TRBD1. The junction had 5 bases not matched to a gene; V was cut back by 4 bases and J by 5 bases. CDR1 and CDR2 from the germline V gene are SGHTA and FQGTGA. This CDR3 has 13 amino acids. The CDR3 here is CASSYTGADEQYF. DNA of the CDR3: TGTGCCAGCAGCTATACAGGGGCGGACGAGCAGTACTTC.

The chain joins TRBV9 to TRBJ2-5; TRBD2 matches at 7 bases. The CDR3 has 15 residues. The germline CDR1 and CDR2 sequences are SGDLS and YYNGEE. V was pared by 4 bases and J by 5 bases, with 11 bases of the junction left unmatched. In nucleotides, the CDR3 is TGTGCCAGCAGCCCCCACGGGGGGATAGGGGAGACCCAGTACTTC. It yields the protein CASSPHGGIGETQYF.

This clonotype was counted only a few times. V usage is TRBV6-5 and J usage is TRBJ2-7; D is possibly TRBD1 (6 bases). The V gene's germline CDR1 is MNHEY and CDR2 SVGAGI. The CDR3 has 15 residues. Trimming cost V 2 bases and J 4 bases, with 15 bases left between them. CDR3 coding DNA: TGTGCCAGCAGTTACGGACAGCAAACATCTTACGAGCAGTACTTC. Its protein product is CASSYGQQTSYEQYF.

The chain employs TRBV20-1 and TRBJ2-2, with a tentative D call TRBD1 (5 bases). Deletions cut 6 bases from V and 3 bases from J, with 11 bases between. The CDR3 contains 13 residues. The V gene's germline CDR1 is DFQATT and CDR2 SNEGSKA (reference sequence). The CDR3 here is CSAEFRDTGELFF. In DNA, the CDR3 is TGCAGTGCCGAGTTCAGGGACACCGGGGAGCTGTTTTTT.

The V gene is TRBV19, the J gene TRBJ2-7; tentatively, D is TRBD1 (5 bases). In germline, CDR1 is LNHDA, CDR2 SQIVND (reference sequence). V was clipped by 3 bases and J by 0 bases, with 12 bases between them. The CDR3 is made up of 15 amino acids. This CDR3 is CASSMHPGPSYEQYF. In nucleotides, the CDR3 is TGTGCCAGTAGTATGCACCCAGGGCCCTCCTACGAGCAGTACTTC.

This clonotype was picked up many times. The gene calls are TRBV2 and TRBJ2-1; the D call may be TRBD1 or TRBD2 (5 bases each). The CDR3 loop spans 13 amino acids. CDR1 and CDR2 from the germline V gene are SNHLY and FYNNEI. V lost 6 bases to trimming and J lost 9 bases, with 15 bases between them. The CDR3 here is CASRQGQGGEQFF. CDR3 DNA: TGTGCCAGCAGGCAGGGTCAAGGAGGTGAGCAGTTCTTC.

The rearrangement joins TRBV5-1 to TRBJ1-1, with D possibly TRBD1 on 5 matching bases. CDR1 and CDR2 (germline): SGHRS, YFSETQ. V lost 0 bases, J lost 0 bases, and 12 bases lay in between. CDR3 length: 16 residues. The CDR3 region has the DNA TGCGCCAGCAGCTTGGCCTTTGACAGCATGAACACTGAAGCTTTCTTT. This gives the protein CASSLAFDSMNTEAFF.

This clonotype occurred many times. This chain links TRBV28 with TRBJ2-7, with 8 bases identical to TRBD1. CDR1 MDHEN and CDR2 SYDVKM come from the germline V gene. CDR3 length: 14 amino acids. V shed 7 bases and J 6 bases; nucleotides not matched to a gene: 11. CDR3 region: CASTIRTGGGEQYF. CDR3 bases: TGTGCCAGCACTATACGAACAGGGGGAGGCGAGCAGTACTTC.

The chain has TRBV6-2 or TRBV6-3 and TRBJ2-7; D tentatively fits TRBD1 or TRBD2 (5 bases each). The CDR3 sequence is 18 residues long. Trimming shortened V by 4 bases and J by 2 bases, and 24 bases separated the two germline ends. CDR1 is MNHEY, CDR2 SVGEGT, per germline. The CDR3 DNA reads TGTGCCAGCAGTTGCTCCTTCAATGCACGGGACGTACCCTACGAGCAGTACTTC. Translated: CASSCSFNARDVPYEQYF.

This clonotype was recorded many times. The V call is TRBV28, the J call TRBJ1-1; 9 bases map to TRBD1. CDR1 MDHEN and CDR2 SYDVKM come from the germline V gene. The CDR3 sequence is 16 residues long. The trim removed 4 bases at V and 0 bases at J, leaving 6 bases unmatched. The CDR3: CASSSPRTGVNTEAFF. DNA of the CDR3: TGTGCCAGCAGTTCCCCCCGGACAGGGGTGAACACTGAAGCTTTCTTT. Full variable domain (remainder filled in from reference TRBV28 and TRBJ1-1): DVKVTQSSRYLVKRTGEKVFLECVQDMDHENMFWYRQDPGLGLRLIYFSYDVKMKEKGDIPEGYSVSREKKERFSLILESASTNQTSMYLCASSSPRTGVNTEAFFGQGTRLTVV.

This clonotype was recorded at least ten times. The rearrangement links TRBV15 to TRBJ1-1, with D uncertain. V lost 8 bases and J lost 8, with 27 bases in between. CDR1 is LNHNV, CDR2 YYDKDF, per germline (reference sequence). The CDR3 is 16 amino acids. CDR3 region: CATARAGPSRVSEAFF. As DNA, the CDR3 is TGTGCCACCGCGAGGGCAGGTCCGTCTCGGGTATCGGAAGCTTTCTTT.

This clonotype showed up just a few times. The chain carries TRBV5-1 and TRBJ2-3; D may be TRBD2 (6 bases). Trimming stripped 1 base from V and 1 base from J, with 13 bases between. CDR3 length equals 16 residues. CDR1 and CDR2 (germline): SGHRS, YFSETQ. In DNA form, the CDR3 reads TGCGCCAGCAGCTTGTGGAGGGATGAACGCACAGATACGCAGTATTTT. Translation gives CASSLWRDERTDTQYF.